This T cell receptor (beta chain) was obtained from a study of Ad26.COV2.S vaccination and SARS-CoV-2 variants. Treatment given: around 19 received Ad26.COV2.S at low or high dose, single or two shots; several received placebo; per-sample allocation not given. Collection of the samples took place on day 63 after the first injection of vaccine or placebo. General observations from the study: Those who received the vaccine showed greater spike-specific TCR breadth than those given placebo.

Remarks on this clone: Antigen unknown.

Germline-derived CDR1 and CDR2 are SEHNR and FQNEAQ (reference sequence). The CDR3 is made up of 17 amino acids. Between the trimmed V and J ends, which lost 4 bases and 4 bases, there was a span of 19 bases. Here immunoSEQ multiplex PCR was the method, and the copy in TCRdb shows in-frame clones only, minus some. The sample lists about 330,000 clones, 75% to 90% occurring once. This sequence was found in a person aged 18-65 years who received the Ad26.COV2.S COVID-19 vaccine or a placebo. The chain has TRBV7-9 and TRBJ1-4; no firm D call. Sample: peripheral blood, taken in a trial of Ad26.COV2.S vaccine versus placebo. The CDR3 DNA follows: TGTGCCAGCAGCTCTCACCTGGGTGGGCAGATTAATGAAAAACTGTTTTTT. Translated: CASSSHLGGQINEKLFF.